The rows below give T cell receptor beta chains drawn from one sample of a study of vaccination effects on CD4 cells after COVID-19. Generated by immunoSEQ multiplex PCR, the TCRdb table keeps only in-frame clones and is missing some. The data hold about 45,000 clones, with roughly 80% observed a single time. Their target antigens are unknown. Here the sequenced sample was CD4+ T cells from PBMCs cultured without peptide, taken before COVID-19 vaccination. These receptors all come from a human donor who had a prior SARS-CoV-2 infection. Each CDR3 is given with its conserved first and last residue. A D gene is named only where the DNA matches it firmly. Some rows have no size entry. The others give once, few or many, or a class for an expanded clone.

CDR3 protein: CAISGRGEEKLFF; CDR3 DNA: TGTGCCATCAGTGGCCGGGGTGAGGAAAAACTGTTTTTT; clone size: .; D gene: .; J gene: TRBJ1-4; V gene: TRBV10-3
CDR3 protein: CASSIPGQGGNIQYF; CDR3 DNA: TGTGCCAGTAGTATTCCGGGGCAGGGTGGTAACATTCAGTACTTC; clone size: .; D gene: .; J gene: TRBJ2-4; V gene: TRBV19
CDR3 protein: CASSWGGTSGQETQYF; CDR3 DNA: TGTGCCAGCAGCTGGGGGGGGACTAGCGGCCAAGAGACCCAGTACTTC; clone size: .; D gene: TRBD2; J gene: TRBJ2-5; V gene: TRBV2
CDR3 protein: CASSLQVRGTETQYF; CDR3 DNA: TGTGCCAGCAGCTTACAAGTCAGGGGCACGGAGACCCAGTACTTC; clone size: .; D gene: .; J gene: TRBJ2-5; V gene: TRBV7-8
CDR3 protein: CASSLQGAPNEKLFF; CDR3 DNA: TGTGCCAGCAGTCTACAGGGGGCGCCTAATGAAAAACTGTTTTTT; clone size: .; D gene: TRBD1; J gene: TRBJ1-4; V gene: TRBV7-9
CDR3 protein: CASSRLWGDRGLYEQYF; CDR3 DNA: TGTGCCAGCAGCCGACTTTGGGGGGACAGGGGGCTTTACGAGCAGTACTTC; clone size: .; D gene: TRBD1; J gene: TRBJ2-7; V gene: TRBV27
CDR3 protein: CAWRRGQSPLHF; CDR3 DNA: TGTGCCTGGAGGAGGGGGCAGTCACCCCTCCACTTT; clone size: .; D gene: TRBD1; J gene: TRBJ1-6; V gene: TRBV30
CDR3 protein: CASSFYYSDTQYF; CDR3 DNA: TGTGCCAGCAGTTTTTATTATTCAGATACGCAGTATTTT; clone size: .; D gene: .; J gene: TRBJ2-3; V gene: TRBV6-5
CDR3 protein: CASSQESGGSGVMMGYNEQFF; CDR3 DNA: TGCGCCAGCAGCCAAGAGAGTGGAGGTAGCGGGGTTATGATGGGATACAATGAGCAGTTCTTC; clone size: .; D gene: TRBD2; J gene: TRBJ2-1; V gene: TRBV4-1
CDR3 protein: CASSLFRFGVSYYNEQFF; CDR3 DNA: TGTGCCAGCAGCTTGTTCAGGTTCGGGGTTAGTTACTACAATGAGCAGTTCTTC; clone size: few; D gene: .; J gene: TRBJ2-1; V gene: TRBV11-3
CDR3 protein: CATSDQGRSSYNEQFF; CDR3 DNA: TGTGCCACCAGTGACCAGGGACGGAGCTCCTACAATGAGCAGTTCTTC; clone size: .; D gene: .; J gene: TRBJ2-1; V gene: TRBV24-1
CDR3 protein: CASRPTGAGKNIQYF; CDR3 DNA: TGTGCCAGCAGACCCACAGGGGCTGGCAAAAACATTCAGTACTTC; clone size: .; D gene: TRBD1; J gene: TRBJ2-4; V gene: TRBV6-5
CDR3 protein: CASSPAGTGPQSTQYF; CDR3 DNA: TGTGCCAGCAGCCCGGCCGGGACAGGACCACAGAGCACGCAGTATTTT; clone size: .; D gene: TRBD1; J gene: TRBJ2-3; V gene: TRBV5-4
CDR3 protein: CASSQGGSTYNEQFF; CDR3 DNA: TGCGCCAGCAGCCAGGGCGGGAGTACCTACAATGAGCAGTTCTTC; clone size: .; D gene: TRBD2; J gene: TRBJ2-1; V gene: TRBV4-3
CDR3 protein: CASSLDGGRTDTQYF; CDR3 DNA: TGCGCCAGCAGCTTGGATGGGGGCAGGACAGATACGCAGTATTTT; clone size: .; D gene: .; J gene: TRBJ2-3; V gene: TRBV5-1
CDR3 protein: CASSVGLAGTYNEQFF; CDR3 DNA: TGTGCCAGCAGCGTAGGACTAGCGGGAACCTACAATGAGCAGTTCTTC; clone size: .; D gene: TRBD2; J gene: TRBJ2-1; V gene: TRBV9
CDR3 protein: CATEVEGRTYAEAFF; CDR3 DNA: TGTGCCACCGAGGTGGAGGGCAGAACATACGCTGAAGCTTTCTTT; clone size: .; D gene: .; J gene: TRBJ1-1; V gene: TRBV7-8
CDR3 protein: CASSSRGLGTGELFF; CDR3 DNA: TGTGCCAGCAGCTCCAGGGGTTTGGGTACCGGGGAGCTGTTTTTT; clone size: .; D gene: .; J gene: TRBJ2-2; V gene: TRBV5-4
CDR3 protein: CASRGGSALSSYNEQFF; CDR3 DNA: TGTGCCAGCAGAGGTGGTAGCGCCTTAAGCTCCTACAATGAGCAGTTCTTC; clone size: .; D gene: .; J gene: TRBJ2-1; V gene: TRBV2
CDR3 protein: CASSYSRGYEQYF; CDR3 DNA: TGTGCCAGCAGTTACTCGAGGGGCTACGAGCAGTACTTC; clone size: .; D gene: .; J gene: TRBJ2-7; V gene: TRBV6-5
CDR3 protein: CASSPERATGELFF; CDR3 DNA: TGTGCCAGCAGCCCCGAGAGGGCCACCGGGGAGCTGTTTTTT; clone size: .; D gene: .; J gene: TRBJ2-2; V gene: TRBV7-3
CDR3 protein: CASSLRTGDYTF; CDR3 DNA: TGTGCCAGCAGCTTAAGGACAGGGGACTACACCTTC; clone size: .; D gene: TRBD1; J gene: TRBJ1-2; V gene: TRBV7-3
CDR3 protein: CASSPPSGGNEQFF; CDR3 DNA: TGTGCCAGCTCACCACCTTCAGGGGGTAATGAGCAGTTCTTC; clone size: few; D gene: TRBD1; J gene: TRBJ2-1; V gene: TRBV18
CDR3 protein: CASGQRGGRTDTQYF; CDR3 DNA: TGTGCCAGCGGTCAGCGGGGGGGCCGCACAGATACGCAGTATTTT; clone size: .; D gene: TRBD2; J gene: TRBJ2-3; V gene: TRBV7-3
CDR3 protein: CASSVLVSSYNEQFF; CDR3 DNA: TGTGCCAGCAGCGTTCTAGTGAGCTCCTACAATGAGCAGTTCTTC; clone size: .; D gene: .; J gene: TRBJ2-1; V gene: TRBV9
CDR3 protein: CASSPGDYGYTF; CDR3 DNA: TGTGCCAGCAGCCCAGGGGACTATGGCTACACCTTC; clone size: .; D gene: .; J gene: TRBJ1-2; V gene: TRBV5-6
CDR3 protein: CASSIGGGPQHF; CDR3 DNA: TGTGCCAGTAGTATCGGCGGGGGGCCCCAGCATTTT; clone size: .; D gene: .; J gene: TRBJ1-5; V gene: TRBV19
CDR3 protein: CASSLRSSGTGTPYEQYF; CDR3 DNA: TGTGCCAGCAGCCTTAGGAGTTCGGGGACAGGGACCCCCTACGAGCAGTACTTC; clone size: .; D gene: TRBD1; J gene: TRBJ2-7; V gene: TRBV3-1/TRBV3-2
CDR3 protein: CASRVGQLTNEQFF; CDR3 DNA: TGCGCCAGCAGGGTGGGACAGCTGACGAATGAGCAGTTCTTC; clone size: .; D gene: TRBD1; J gene: TRBJ2-1; V gene: TRBV5-1
CDR3 protein: CASSQGLADTYEQYF; CDR3 DNA: TGCGCCAGCAGCCAAGGACTAGCGGACACCTACGAGCAGTACTTC; clone size: .; D gene: TRBD2; J gene: TRBJ2-7; V gene: TRBV4-1
CDR3 protein: CATSRGSYGIQYF; CDR3 DNA: TGTGCCACCAGCAGAGGAAGTTATGGCATTCAGTACTTC; clone size: .; D gene: .; J gene: TRBJ2-4; V gene: TRBV15
CDR3 protein: CATSRELGSPLHF; CDR3 DNA: TGTGCCACCAGCAGAGAGTTGGGATCACCCCTCCACTTT; clone size: .; D gene: .; J gene: TRBJ1-6; V gene: TRBV15
CDR3 protein: CASRITGGGYTF; CDR3 DNA: TGTGCCAGCAGAATAACAGGGGGCGGCTACACCTTC; clone size: .; D gene: TRBD1; J gene: TRBJ1-2; V gene: TRBV6-5
CDR3 protein: CASSFTGGTGELFF; CDR3 DNA: TGTGCCAGCAGCTTTACAGGGGGAACCGGGGAGCTGTTTTTT; clone size: .; D gene: TRBD1; J gene: TRBJ2-2; V gene: TRBV7-3
CDR3 protein: CASSLRGPASADTQYF; CDR3 DNA: TGTGCCAGCAGCCTAAGGGGACCGGCTTCTGCCGATACGCAGTATTTT; clone size: .; D gene: .; J gene: TRBJ2-3; V gene: TRBV7-3
CDR3 protein: CAWSVFYWGFSSTGENTGELFF; CDR3 DNA: TGTGCCTGGAGTGTTTTTTACTGGGGTTTTAGCTCGACAGGGGAGAACACCGGGGAGCTGTTTTTT; clone size: .; D gene: TRBD1; J gene: TRBJ2-2; V gene: TRBV30
CDR3 protein: CASSPSGLLNTEAFF; CDR3 DNA: TGTGCCAGCAGCCCTTCGGGACTACTGAACACTGAAGCTTTCTTT; clone size: .; D gene: .; J gene: TRBJ1-1; V gene: TRBV7-3
CDR3 protein: CASSPLPGQGISYEQYF; CDR3 DNA: TGTGCCAGCTCACCCTTACCGGGACAGGGGATCTCCTACGAGCAGTACTTC; clone size: .; D gene: TRBD1; J gene: TRBJ2-7; V gene: TRBV18
CDR3 protein: CASSQAGYEQYF; CDR3 DNA: TGTGCCAGCAGCCAAGCCGGCTACGAGCAGTACTTC; clone size: .; D gene: .; J gene: TRBJ2-7; V gene: TRBV3-1/TRBV3-2
CDR3 protein: CAWSTGGSYEQYF; CDR3 DNA: TGTGCCTGGAGTACAGGGGGCTCCTACGAGCAGTACTTC; clone size: .; D gene: TRBD1; J gene: TRBJ2-7; V gene: TRBV30
CDR3 protein: CASSDRGLAHNEQFF; CDR3 DNA: TGTGCCAGCAGCGACCGGGGACTAGCGCACAATGAGCAGTTCTTC; clone size: few; D gene: TRBD2; J gene: TRBJ2-1; V gene: TRBV9
CDR3 protein: CASSATLAGTEETQYF; CDR3 DNA: TGTGCCAGTAGTGCAACGCTAGCGGGAACGGAGGAGACCCAGTACTTC; clone size: .; D gene: TRBD2; J gene: TRBJ2-5; V gene: TRBV19
CDR3 protein: CASTNRGRNYGYTF; CDR3 DNA: TGTGCCAGCACTAACAGGGGGCGAAACTATGGCTACACCTTC; clone size: .; D gene: TRBD1; J gene: TRBJ1-2; V gene: TRBV6-5
CDR3 protein: CASSSWRGEQFF; CDR3 DNA: TGTGCCAGCAGCTCCTGGCGGGGTGAGCAGTTCTTC; clone size: .; D gene: .; J gene: TRBJ2-1; V gene: TRBV7-2
CDR3 protein: CASSQWETGGYRSYEQYF; CDR3 DNA: TGCGCCAGCAGCCAATGGGAAACAGGGGGCTACCGCTCCTACGAGCAGTACTTC; clone size: few; D gene: TRBD1; J gene: TRBJ2-7; V gene: TRBV4-1
CDR3 protein: CASSARQGVMYF; CDR3 DNA: TGTGCCAGCAGTGCCCGCCAGGGTGTTATGTACTTC; clone size: .; D gene: .; J gene: TRBJ2-7; V gene: TRBV6-2/TRBV6-3
CDR3 protein: CASSLQWNTEAFF; CDR3 DNA: TGTGCCAGCAGCCTTCAATGGAACACTGAAGCTTTCTTT; clone size: few; D gene: .; J gene: TRBJ1-1; V gene: TRBV7-9
CDR3 protein: CAITGPSGTGELFF; CDR3 DNA: TGTGCCATCACAGGGCCATCGGGCACCGGGGAGCTGTTTTTT; clone size: .; D gene: .; J gene: TRBJ2-2; V gene: TRBV7-9
CDR3 protein: CASSFLDRGDGYTF; CDR3 DNA: TGCGCCAGCAGCTTCTTGGACAGGGGAGATGGCTACACCTTC; clone size: .; D gene: TRBD1; J gene: TRBJ1-2; V gene: TRBV5-1
CDR3 protein: CASSLALGLADTDTQYF; CDR3 DNA: TGTGCCAGCAGCTTGGCCTTGGGACTAGCGGATACAGATACGCAGTATTTT; clone size: .; D gene: TRBD2; J gene: TRBJ2-3; V gene: TRBV5-6
CDR3 protein: CSASIGGAVNQPQHF; CDR3 DNA: TGCAGTGCTAGTATTGGGGGGGCTGTCAATCAGCCCCAGCATTTT; clone size: .; D gene: .; J gene: TRBJ1-5; V gene: TRBV20-1
CDR3 protein: CSASSLREGAYLYGYTF; CDR3 DNA: TGCAGTGCTAGTTCCCTCAGGGAAGGGGCCTACCTCTATGGCTACACCTTC; clone size: .; D gene: .; J gene: TRBJ1-2; V gene: TRBV20-1
CDR3 protein: CASSQRQGATDTQYF; CDR3 DNA: TGTGCCAGCAGCCAGAGACAGGGGGCGACAGATACGCAGTATTTT; clone size: .; D gene: TRBD1; J gene: TRBJ2-3; V gene: TRBV3-1/TRBV3-2
CDR3 protein: CASTVRGGPLEAFF; CDR3 DNA: TGTGCCAGCACCGTTAGGGGGGGACCGCTAGAAGCTTTCTTT; clone size: .; D gene: .; J gene: TRBJ1-1; V gene: TRBV7-2
CDR3 protein: CASSFRPLPTDTQYF; CDR3 DNA: TGTGCCAGCAGCTTCCGCCCACTACCCACAGATACGCAGTATTTT; clone size: .; D gene: .; J gene: TRBJ2-3; V gene: TRBV7-3
CDR3 protein: CARSLGVPGQGYTF; CDR3 DNA: TGTGCCAGAAGCTTAGGTGTGCCGGGCCAGGGCTACACCTTC; clone size: .; D gene: .; J gene: TRBJ1-2; V gene: TRBV7-5
CDR3 protein: CASSSPRSDSKEAFF; CDR3 DNA: TGTGCCAGCAGCTCCCCCAGGTCAGACTCAAAAGAAGCTTTCTTT; clone size: .; D gene: .; J gene: TRBJ1-1; V gene: TRBV11-2